The 10 T cell receptor beta chains below all came from one sample that was sequenced in a study of shared clonotypes between healthy human individuals. Sequencing was performed with immunoSEQ multiplex PCR; in TCRdb, only in-frame clones are kept and a portion is missing. This sample yields roughly 2.2 million clones, of which less than 95% are seen a single time; approximately 0.4% belongs to the top ten. The sequencing input was naive CD4+ T cells from PBMCs. The subset was: CD45RA+ positively selected. The receptors come from a young man in good health. Some clones in this sample may be carry-over from other donors' samples.

V usage is TRBV6-4 and J usage is TRBJ2-5; tentatively, D is TRBD1 or TRBD2 (5 bases each). V was pared by 6 bases and J by 1 base, with 15 bases between. Germline V CDR1 and CDR2: MRHNA, SNTAGT. The CDR3 totals 15 residues. The CDR3 bases are TGTGCCAGCAGGCCCCCGGGACCCAGCCAAGAGACCCAGTACTTC. Amino acids: CASRPPGPSQETQYF.

The gene calls are TRBV19 and TRBJ1-2; a possible D gene is TRBD1 (5 bases). CDR1 and CDR2 from the germline V gene are LNHDA and SQIVND (reference sequence). This CDR3 region has 13 residues. V was cut by 4 bases and J by 9 bases, with 15 bases left in between. The CDR3 DNA reads TGTGCCAGTAGTACCTCGACAGAGAAAAGCTACACCTTC. As protein: CASSTSTEKSYTF. The whole variable domain, remainder taken from reference TRBV19 and TRBJ1-2, is DGGITQSPKYLFRKEGQNVTLSCEQNLNHDAMYWYRQDPGQGLRLIYYSQIVNDFQKGDIAEGYSVSREKKESFPLTVTSAQKNPTAFYLCASSTSTEKSYTFGSGTRLTVV.

The sample holds one count of this clone. The chain uses TRBV7-2 and TRBJ1-1; possibly TRBD1 for D (5 bases). CDR1 and CDR2 from the germline V gene are SGHTA and FQGNSA. The CDR3 runs to 14 residues. Trimming stripped 5 bases from V and 4 bases from J, with 14 bases between. The CDR3 is CASSPDNNPTEAFF. The CDR3 nucleotides read TGTGCCAGCAGCCCGGACAACAATCCCACTGAAGCTTTCTTT.

Written as DNA, the CDR3 is TGTGCCTGGAGCCCAACCTACGGACTAGCAACCGGGGAGCTGTTTTTT. Protein: CAWSPTYGLATGELFF. This chain connects TRBV30 to TRBJ2-2; 8 positions agree with TRBD2. There are 16 residues in the CDR3. CDR1 and CDR2 from the germline V gene are GTSNPN and SVGIG (reference sequence). Germline trimming cut 3 bases from V and 5 bases from J; bases unmatched to any gene: 11.

This clone appeared once. DNA for the CDR3: TGCGCCAGCAGCTTGCCGCGAGCTAGCACAGATACGCAGTATTTT. Translated: CASSLPRASTDTQYF. J is TRBJ2-3 and V is TRBV5-1; no clear D gene. The length of the CDR3 is 15 residues. The V end was cut by 1 base, the J end by 0 bases, with 9 bases between. Germline V gene sequence: CDR1 SGHRS, CDR2 YFSETQ.

This rearrangement joins TRBV6-1 to TRBJ1-2, with no clear D. The germline CDR1 and CDR2 sequences are MNHNS and SASEGT. The CDR3 loop spans 15 amino acids. Trimming took 4 bases from V and 0 from J, leaving 12 bases between them. CDR3 sequence (DNA): TGTGCCAGCAGTGTGTCCCTCTCATCTAACTATGGCTACACCTTC. This translates into CASSVSLSSNYGYTF.

The genes are TRBV28 and TRBJ1-4; unclear D gene. The CDR3 runs 11 residues. Germline V gives CDR1 MDHEN, CDR2 SYDVKM. Deletions cut 1 base from V and 7 bases from J, with 1 base between. CDR3 DNA sequence: TGTGCCAGCAGTTTATTTGAAAAACTGTTTTTT. Its translation: CASSLFEKLFF.

This clone was recorded only once. The rearrangement uses TRBV2 and TRBJ1-1; D not resolved. Trimming shortened V by 4 bases and J by 4 bases, and 16 bases separated the two germline ends. The V gene's germline CDR1 is SNHLY and CDR2 FYNNEI. This CDR3 has 15 amino acids. In DNA form, the CDR3 reads TGTGCCAGCAGTGGTGGCACCTCAAAGAGCACTGAAGCTTTCTTT. Translation: CASSGGTSKSTEAFF.

The rearrangement links TRBV5-1 to TRBJ1-1; 7 positions agree with TRBD1. The CDR3 is made up of 16 amino acids. Per the germline V gene, CDR1 is SGHRS and CDR2 is YFSETQ. Losses at the gene ends were 0 bases for V and 0 bases for J; bases not matched to a gene: 5. The CDR3, as DNA: TGCGCCAGCAGCTTGGTTGTTGGGACAGTGAACACTGAAGCTTTCTTT. It translates to CASSLVVGTVNTEAFF.

The chain recombines TRBV7-3 with TRBJ1-5, with D possibly being TRBD1 (5 bases). The CDR3 loop spans 13 amino acids. The V and J ends lost 2 bases and 5 bases respectively, with 7 bases between them. Per the germline V gene, CDR1 is SGHTA and CDR2 is FQGTGA. CDR3 residues: CASSLGGDQPQHF. Here the CDR3 DNA reads TGTGCCAGCAGCTTAGGGGGGGATCAGCCCCAGCATTTT.